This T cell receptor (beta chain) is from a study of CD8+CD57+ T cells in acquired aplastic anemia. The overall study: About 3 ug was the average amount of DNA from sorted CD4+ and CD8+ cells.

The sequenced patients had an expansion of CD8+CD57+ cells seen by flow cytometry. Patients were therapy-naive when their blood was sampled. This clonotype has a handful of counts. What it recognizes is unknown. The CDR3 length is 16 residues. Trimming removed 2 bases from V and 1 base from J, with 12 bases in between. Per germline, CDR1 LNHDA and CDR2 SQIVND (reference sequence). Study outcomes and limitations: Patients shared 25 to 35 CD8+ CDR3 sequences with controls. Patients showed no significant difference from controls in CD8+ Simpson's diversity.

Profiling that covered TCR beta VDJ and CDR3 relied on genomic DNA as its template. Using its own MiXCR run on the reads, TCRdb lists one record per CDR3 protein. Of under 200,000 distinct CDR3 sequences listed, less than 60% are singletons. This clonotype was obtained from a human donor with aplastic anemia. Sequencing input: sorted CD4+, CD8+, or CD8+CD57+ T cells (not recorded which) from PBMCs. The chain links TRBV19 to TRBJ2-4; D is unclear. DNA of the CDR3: TGTGCCAGTAGTATATTTTTACTCGGGGCCAAAAACATTCAGTACTTC. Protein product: CASSIFLLGAKNIQYF. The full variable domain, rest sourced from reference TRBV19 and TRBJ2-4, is DGGITQSPKYLFRKEGQNVTLSCEQNLNHDAMYWYRQDPGQGLRLIYYSQIVNDFQKGDIAEGYSVSREKKESFPLTVTSAQKNPTAFYLCASSIFLLGAKNIQYFGAGTRLSVL.